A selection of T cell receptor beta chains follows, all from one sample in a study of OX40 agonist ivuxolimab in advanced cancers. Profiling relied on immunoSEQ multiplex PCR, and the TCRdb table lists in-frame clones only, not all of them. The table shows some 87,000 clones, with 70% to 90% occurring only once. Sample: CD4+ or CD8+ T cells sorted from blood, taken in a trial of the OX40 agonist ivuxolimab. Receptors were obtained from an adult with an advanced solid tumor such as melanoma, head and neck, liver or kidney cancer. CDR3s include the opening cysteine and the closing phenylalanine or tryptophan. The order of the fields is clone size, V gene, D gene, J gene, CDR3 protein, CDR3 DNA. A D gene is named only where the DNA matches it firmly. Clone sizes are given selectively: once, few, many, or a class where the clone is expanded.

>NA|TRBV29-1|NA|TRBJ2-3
CSTEVQGSDTQYF
TGCAGCACTGAGGTTCAAGGGAGTGATACGCAGTATTTT
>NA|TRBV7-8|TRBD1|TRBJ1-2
CASSQGVARTGVGYTF
TGTGCCAGCAGCCAGGGGGTGGCCAGGACAGGGGTTGGCTACACCTTC
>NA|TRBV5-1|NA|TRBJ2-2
CASSLAPRSNTGELFF
TGCGCCAGCAGCTTGGCTCCGCGGTCGAACACCGGGGAGCTGTTTTTT
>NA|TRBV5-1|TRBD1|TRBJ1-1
CASTLQGAIGTEAFF
TGCGCCAGCACTTTACAGGGGGCGATCGGCACTGAAGCTTTCTTT
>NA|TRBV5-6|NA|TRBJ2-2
CAGSPLGTGNTGELFF
TGTGCCGGCAGCCCCCTTGGTACAGGGAACACCGGGGAGCTGTTTTTT
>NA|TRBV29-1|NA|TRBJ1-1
CSGQANGRTEAFF
TGCAGCGGGCAAGCTAACGGGAGGACTGAAGCTTTCTTT
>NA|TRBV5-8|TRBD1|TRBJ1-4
CASSWFPLTGTNEKLFF
TGTGCCAGCAGCTGGTTCCCACTGACAGGGACTAATGAAAAACTGTTTTTT
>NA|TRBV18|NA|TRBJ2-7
CASSPMDRSYEQYF
TGTGCCAGCTCACCGATGGACAGATCCTACGAGCAGTACTTC
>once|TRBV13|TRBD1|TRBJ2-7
CASSPRDSSYEQYF
TGTGCCAGCAGCCCTCGGGACAGCTCCTACGAGCAGTACTTC
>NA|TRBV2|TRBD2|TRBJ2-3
CAPRLAGFDTQYF
TGTGCCCCCCGGCTAGCGGGTTTTGATACGCAGTATTTT
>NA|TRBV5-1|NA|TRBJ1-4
CASSLHRAVNEKLFF
TGCGCCAGCAGCTTGCACAGGGCGGTGAATGAAAAACTGTTTTTT
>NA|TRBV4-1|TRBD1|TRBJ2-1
CASSRQGNNNEQFF
TGCGCCAGCAGCCGACAGGGGAATAACAATGAGCAGTTCTTC
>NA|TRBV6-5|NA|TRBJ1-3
CASGPGNTIYF
TGTGCCAGCGGTCCCGGAAACACCATATATTTT
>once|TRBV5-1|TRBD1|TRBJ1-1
CASSLQGRITEAFF
TGCGCCAGCAGCTTACAGGGGCGGATCACTGAAGCTTTCTTT
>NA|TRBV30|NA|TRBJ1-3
CAWSVSISGNTIYF
TGTGCCTGGAGTGTATCGATCTCTGGAAACACCATATATTTT
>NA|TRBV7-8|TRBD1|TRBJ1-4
CASSPPRQGTTEKLFF
TGTGCCAGCAGCCCACCGCGACAGGGAACCACTGAAAAACTGTTTTTT
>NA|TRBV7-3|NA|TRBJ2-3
CASSLLPSGGTRTDTQYF
TGTGCCAGCAGCTTACTCCCTTCAGGGGGGACCCGCACAGATACGCAGTATTTT
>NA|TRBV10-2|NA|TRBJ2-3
CASSLARDTDTQYF
TGCGCCAGCTCTCTGGCGAGGGACACAGATACGCAGTATTTT
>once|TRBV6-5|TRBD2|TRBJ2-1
CASSREGFGYNEQFF
TGTGCCAGCAGCAGGGAGGGGTTCGGCTACAATGAGCAGTTCTTC
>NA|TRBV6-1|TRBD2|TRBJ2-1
CASRPGSGAYNEQFF
TGTGCCAGCCGTCCCGGGAGCGGGGCCTACAATGAGCAGTTCTTC
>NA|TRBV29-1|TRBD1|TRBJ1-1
CSVKPDRGIKAFF
TGCAGCGTCAAACCGGACAGGGGGATAAAAGCTTTCTTT
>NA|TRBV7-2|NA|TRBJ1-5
CASSTLTGNGQPQHF
TGTGCCAGCAGCACACTTACAGGGAATGGGCAGCCCCAGCATTTT
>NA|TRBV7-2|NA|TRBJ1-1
CASRAGPNTEAFF
TGTGCCAGCAGGGCAGGGCCGAACACTGAAGCTTTCTTT
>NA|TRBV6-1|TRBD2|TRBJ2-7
CASSALLAGEHLAYEQYF
TGTGCCAGCAGTGCCCTACTAGCGGGAGAACATTTGGCCTACGAGCAGTACTTC
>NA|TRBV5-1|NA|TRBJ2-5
CASSLGTVQETQYF
TGCGCCAGCAGCTTGGGGACGGTACAAGAGACCCAGTACTTC
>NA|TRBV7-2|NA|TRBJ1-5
CASSLEPGPTQHF
TGTGCCAGCAGCTTAGAACCGGGTCCGACCCAGCATTTT
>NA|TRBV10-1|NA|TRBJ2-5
CASSAGQQETQYF
TGCGCCAGCAGTGCTGGCCAGCAAGAGACCCAGTACTTC
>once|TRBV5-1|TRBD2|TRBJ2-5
CASSHSRTGLAGGSQETQYF
TGCGCCAGCAGCCATAGCAGAACGGGACTAGCGGGAGGTTCTCAAGAGACCCAGTACTTC
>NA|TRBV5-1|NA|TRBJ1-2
CASSLRESGGYTF
TGCGCCAGCAGCTTGAGAGAGAGCGGCGGCTACACCTTC